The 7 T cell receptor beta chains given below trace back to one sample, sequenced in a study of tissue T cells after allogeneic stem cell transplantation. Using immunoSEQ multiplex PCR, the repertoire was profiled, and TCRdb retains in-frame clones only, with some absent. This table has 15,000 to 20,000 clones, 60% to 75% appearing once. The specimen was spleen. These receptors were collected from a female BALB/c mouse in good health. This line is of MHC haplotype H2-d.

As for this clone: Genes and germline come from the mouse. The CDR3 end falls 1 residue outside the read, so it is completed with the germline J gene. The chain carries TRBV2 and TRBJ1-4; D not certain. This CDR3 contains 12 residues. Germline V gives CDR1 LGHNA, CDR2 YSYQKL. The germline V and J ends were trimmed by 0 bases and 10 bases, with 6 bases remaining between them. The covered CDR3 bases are TGTGCCAGCAGCCAAGAGGCACCAAGATTATTT. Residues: CASSQEAPRLF. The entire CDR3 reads CASSQEAPRLFF.

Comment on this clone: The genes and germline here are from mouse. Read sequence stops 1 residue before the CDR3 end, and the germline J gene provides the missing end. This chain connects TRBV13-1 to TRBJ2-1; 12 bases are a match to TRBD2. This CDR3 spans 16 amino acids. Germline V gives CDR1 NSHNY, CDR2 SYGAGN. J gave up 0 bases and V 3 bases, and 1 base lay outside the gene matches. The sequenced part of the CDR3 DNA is TGTGCCAGCAGTGCGGGACTGGGGGGTAACTATGCTGAGCAGTTC. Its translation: CASSAGLGGNYAEQF. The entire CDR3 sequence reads CASSAGLGGNYAEQFF.

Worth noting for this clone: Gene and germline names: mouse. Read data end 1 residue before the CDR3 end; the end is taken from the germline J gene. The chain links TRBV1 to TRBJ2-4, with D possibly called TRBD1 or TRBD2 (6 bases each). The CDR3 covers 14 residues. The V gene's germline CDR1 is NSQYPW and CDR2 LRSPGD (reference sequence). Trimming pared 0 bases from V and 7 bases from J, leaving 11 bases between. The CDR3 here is CTCSADGGAYTLYF. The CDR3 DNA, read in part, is TGCACCTGCAGTGCAGACGGGGGCGCTTACACCTTGTAC.

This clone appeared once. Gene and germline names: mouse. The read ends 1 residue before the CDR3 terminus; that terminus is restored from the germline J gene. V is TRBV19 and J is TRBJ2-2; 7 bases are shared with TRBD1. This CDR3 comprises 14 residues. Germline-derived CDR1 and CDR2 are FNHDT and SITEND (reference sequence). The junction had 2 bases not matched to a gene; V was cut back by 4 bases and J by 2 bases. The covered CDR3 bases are TGTGCCAGCAGTTTACAGGGGAACACCGGGCAGCTCTAC. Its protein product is CASSLQGNTGQLY. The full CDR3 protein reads CASSLQGNTGQLYF.

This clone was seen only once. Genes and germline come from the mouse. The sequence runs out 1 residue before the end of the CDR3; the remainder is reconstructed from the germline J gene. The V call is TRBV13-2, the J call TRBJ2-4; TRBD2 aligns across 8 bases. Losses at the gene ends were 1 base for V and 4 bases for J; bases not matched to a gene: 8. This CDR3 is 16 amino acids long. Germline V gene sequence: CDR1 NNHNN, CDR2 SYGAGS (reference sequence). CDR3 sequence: CASGDPILGAKNTLYF. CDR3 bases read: TGTGCCAGCGGTGATCCAATACTGGGGGCGAAAAACACCTTGTAC.

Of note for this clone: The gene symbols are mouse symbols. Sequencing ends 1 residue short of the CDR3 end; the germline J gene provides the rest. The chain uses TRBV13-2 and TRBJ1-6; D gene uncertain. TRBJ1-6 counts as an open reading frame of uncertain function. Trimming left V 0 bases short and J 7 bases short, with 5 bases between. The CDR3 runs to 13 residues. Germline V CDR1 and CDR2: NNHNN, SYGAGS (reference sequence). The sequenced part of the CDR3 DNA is TGTGCCAGCGGTGATGCCCCAAATTCGCCCCTCTAC. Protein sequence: CASGDAPNSPLY. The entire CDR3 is CASGDAPNSPLYF.

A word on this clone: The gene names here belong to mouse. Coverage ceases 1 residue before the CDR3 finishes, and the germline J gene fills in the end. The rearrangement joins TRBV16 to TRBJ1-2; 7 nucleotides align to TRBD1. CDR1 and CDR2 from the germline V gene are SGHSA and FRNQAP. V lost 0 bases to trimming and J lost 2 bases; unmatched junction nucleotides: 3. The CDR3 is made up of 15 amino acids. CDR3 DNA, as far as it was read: TGTGCAAGCAGCTTAGAGGGAGGGGGCAACTCCGACTACACC. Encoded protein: CASSLEGGGNSDYT. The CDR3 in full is CASSLEGGGNSDYTF. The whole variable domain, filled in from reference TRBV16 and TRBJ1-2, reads NAGVIQTPRHKVTGKGQEATLWCEPISGHSAVFWYRQTIVQGLEFLTYFRNQAPIDDSGMPKERFSAQMPNQSHSTLKIQSTQPQDSAVYLCASSLEGGGNSDYTFGSGTRLLVI.